This T cell receptor (beta chain) is from a study of CD8+ T cells in alopecia areata. Turning to the study itself: Approximately 7-10-week-old female C3H/HeJ mice were grafted with skin from spontaneously alopecic 6-12-month-old C3H/HeJ graft donors.

This clone has ten or more counts. As yet, its antigen is unknown. Germline and genes: mouse. With the read ending 4 residues before the CDR3 end, the germline J gene is used to fill in that end. Sequencing templates came from extracted RNA that was reverse transcribed into cDNA. Here immunoSEQ multiplex PCR was the method, and the copy in TCRdb shows in-frame clones only, minus some. This sample carries some 2,500 clones, none of them present only once. Findings and caveats of the study: Among the cells sequenced in scalp samples are also the resident alphabeta T cells of normal skin. Patients shared TCRs less clearly than mice did, possibly owing to HLA. Higher clonality and more expanded CD8+ clones appeared in lesional than normal scalp.

The CDR3 has 17 amino acids. CDR1 is LGHNA, CDR2 YNLKQL, per germline (reference sequence). V lost 0 bases and J lost 1; bases outside the gene matches: 4. Material: lesional skin. This chain joins TRBV5 and TRBJ2-4; 10 bases are shared with TRBD2. The receptor was derived from a C3H/HeJ mouse with alopecia areata. The mice in this strain carry MHC haplotype H2-k. CDR3 region: CASSQEPWGGGQNTLYF. The CDR3 bases that were read are TGTGCCAGCAGCCAAGAGCCCTGGGGGGGCGGTCAAAAC.